Listed here is a single TCR beta chain. The data stem from a study of technical replicates of blood from a handful of donors. Measured with immunoSEQ multiplex PCR; TCRdb has only the in-frame clones, and not every one. The table includes almost 85,000 clones, around 97% detected once. This CDR3 has 15 amino acids. Germline CDR1 is SGHDN and CDR2 is FVKESK. The V end lost 0 bases, the J end lost 2 bases, and 10 bases lay between the germline ends. The chain links TRBV14 to TRBJ2-5, with a weak D call TRBD2 (6 bases). The specimen was T cells isolated from PBMCs. This TCR derives from a human donor in good health. Written as DNA, the CDR3 is TGTGCCAGCAGCCAAGAGGTCGGGGGACAAGAGACCCAGTACTTC. Residues: CASSQEVGGQETQYF.